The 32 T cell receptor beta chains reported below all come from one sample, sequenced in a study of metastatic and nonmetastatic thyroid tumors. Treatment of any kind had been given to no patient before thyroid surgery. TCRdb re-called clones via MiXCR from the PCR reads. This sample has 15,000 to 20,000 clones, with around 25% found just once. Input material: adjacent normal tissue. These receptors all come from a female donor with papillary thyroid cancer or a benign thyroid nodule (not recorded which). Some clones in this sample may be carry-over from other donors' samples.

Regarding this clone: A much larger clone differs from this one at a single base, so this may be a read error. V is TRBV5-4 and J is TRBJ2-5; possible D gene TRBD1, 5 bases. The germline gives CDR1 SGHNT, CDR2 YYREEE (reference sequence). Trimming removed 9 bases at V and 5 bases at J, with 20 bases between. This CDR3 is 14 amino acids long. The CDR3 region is CAIYDQGQVETQYF. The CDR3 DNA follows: TGTGCCATCTACGACCAGGGCCAAGTTGAGACCCAGTACTTC.

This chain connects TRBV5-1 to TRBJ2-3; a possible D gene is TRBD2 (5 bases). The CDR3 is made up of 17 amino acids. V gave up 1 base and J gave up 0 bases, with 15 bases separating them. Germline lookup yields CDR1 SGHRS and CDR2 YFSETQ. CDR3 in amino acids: CASSLLMTPGSTDTQYF. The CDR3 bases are TGCGCCAGCAGCTTGCTAATGACCCCGGGGAGCACAGATACGCAGTATTTT.

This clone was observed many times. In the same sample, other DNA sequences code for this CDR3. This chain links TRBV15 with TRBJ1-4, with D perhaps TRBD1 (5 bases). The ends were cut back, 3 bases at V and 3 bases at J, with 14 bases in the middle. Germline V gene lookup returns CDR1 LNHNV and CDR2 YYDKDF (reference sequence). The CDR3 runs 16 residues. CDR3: CATSSDQGGPNEKLFF. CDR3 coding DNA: TGTGCCACCAGCAGTGATCAGGGTGGGCCTAATGAAAAACTGTTTTTT.

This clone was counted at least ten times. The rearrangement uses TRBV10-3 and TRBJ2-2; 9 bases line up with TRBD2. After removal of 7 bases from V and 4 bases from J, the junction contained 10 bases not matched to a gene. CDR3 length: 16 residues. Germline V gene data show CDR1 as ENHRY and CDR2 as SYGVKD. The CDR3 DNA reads TGTGCCATCAACGGAGGAGCGGGAGGTGGCACCGGGGAGCTGTTTTTT. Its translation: CAINGGAGGGTGELFF.

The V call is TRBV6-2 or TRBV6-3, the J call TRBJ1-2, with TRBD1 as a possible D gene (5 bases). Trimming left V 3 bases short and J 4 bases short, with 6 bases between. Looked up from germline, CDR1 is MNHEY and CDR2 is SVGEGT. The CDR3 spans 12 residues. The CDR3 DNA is TGTGCCAGCAGTTATGGGGGCTATGGCTACACCTTC. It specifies CASSYGGYGYTF.

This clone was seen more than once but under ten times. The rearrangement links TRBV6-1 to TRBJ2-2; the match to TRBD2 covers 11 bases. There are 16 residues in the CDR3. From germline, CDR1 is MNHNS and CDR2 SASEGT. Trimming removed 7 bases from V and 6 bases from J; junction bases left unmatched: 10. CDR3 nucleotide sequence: TGTGCCAGCACCGATAGCGGGAGGGGTAACGCCGGGGAGCTGTTTTTT. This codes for CASTDSGRGNAGELFF.

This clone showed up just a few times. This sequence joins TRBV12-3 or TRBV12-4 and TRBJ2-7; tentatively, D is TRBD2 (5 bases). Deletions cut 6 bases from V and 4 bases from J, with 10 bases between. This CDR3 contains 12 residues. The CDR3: CASSDGMYEQYF. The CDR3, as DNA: TGTGCCAGCAGCGACGGGATGTACGAGCAGTACTTC.

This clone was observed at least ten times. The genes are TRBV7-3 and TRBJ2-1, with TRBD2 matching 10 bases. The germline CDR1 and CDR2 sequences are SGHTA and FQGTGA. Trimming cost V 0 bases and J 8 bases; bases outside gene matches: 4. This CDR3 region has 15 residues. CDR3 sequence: CASSLTLAGVDEQFF. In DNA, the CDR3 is TGTGCCAGCAGCTTAACCCTAGCGGGAGTAGATGAGCAGTTCTTC.

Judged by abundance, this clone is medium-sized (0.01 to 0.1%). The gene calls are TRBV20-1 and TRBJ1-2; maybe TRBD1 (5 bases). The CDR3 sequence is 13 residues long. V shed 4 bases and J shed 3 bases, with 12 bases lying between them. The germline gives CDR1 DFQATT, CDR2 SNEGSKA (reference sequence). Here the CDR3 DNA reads TGCAGTGCTACCAGAGGGGTAGACTATGGCTACACCTTC. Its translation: CSATRGVDYGYTF.

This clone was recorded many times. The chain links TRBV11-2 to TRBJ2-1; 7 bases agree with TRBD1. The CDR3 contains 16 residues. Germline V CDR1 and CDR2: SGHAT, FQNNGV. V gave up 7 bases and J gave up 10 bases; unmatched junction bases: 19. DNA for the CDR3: TGTGCCAGCACCATCGAAAGCACCGGGACAGCGAAAGAGCAGTTCTTC. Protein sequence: CASTIESTGTAKEQFF.

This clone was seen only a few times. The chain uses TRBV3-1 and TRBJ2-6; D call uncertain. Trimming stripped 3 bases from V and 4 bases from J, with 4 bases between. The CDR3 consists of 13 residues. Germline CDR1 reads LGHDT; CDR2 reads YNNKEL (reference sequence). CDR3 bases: TGTGCCAGCAGCCAGACAGGGGCCAACGTCCTGACTTTC. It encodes CASSQTGANVLTF.

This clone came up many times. The CDR3 loop reads CASSHGVGRSFYNEQFF. The CDR3 DNA is TGTGCCAGCAGCCATGGCGTAGGGCGGTCTTTCTACAATGAGCAGTTCTTC. The chain employs TRBV6-6 and TRBJ2-1; D call uncertain. Germline CDR1 is MNHNY and CDR2 is SVGAGI (reference sequence). The CDR3 covers 17 residues. Trimming pared 6 bases from V and 3 bases from J, leaving 21 bases between.

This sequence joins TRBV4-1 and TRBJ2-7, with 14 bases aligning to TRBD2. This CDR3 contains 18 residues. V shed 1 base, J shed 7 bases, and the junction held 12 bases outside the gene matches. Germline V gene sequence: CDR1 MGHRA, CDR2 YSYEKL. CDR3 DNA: TGCGCCAGCAGCCAAGTCGCTCGGGGGACTAGCGGGAGAGGAGAGCAGTACTTC. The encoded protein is CASSQVARGTSGRGEQYF.

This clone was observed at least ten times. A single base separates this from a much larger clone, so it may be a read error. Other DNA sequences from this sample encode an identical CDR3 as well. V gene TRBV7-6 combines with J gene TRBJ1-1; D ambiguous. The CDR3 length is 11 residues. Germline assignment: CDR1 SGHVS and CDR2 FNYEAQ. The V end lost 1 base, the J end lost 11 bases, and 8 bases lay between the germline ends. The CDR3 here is CASSLGDGAFF. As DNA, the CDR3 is TGTGCCAGCAGCTTAGGGGATGGCGCTTTCTTT.

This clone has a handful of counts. The CDR3 loop is CASRAHGDQPQHF. CDR3 bases: TGTGCCAGCAGGGCCCACGGGGATCAGCCCCAGCATTTT. This chain uses TRBV27 with TRBJ1-5; D not certain. Germline V lookup: CDR1 MNHEY, CDR2 SMNVEV (reference sequence). V was cut by 6 bases and J by 5 bases, with 11 bases left in between. The CDR3 loop spans 13 amino acids.

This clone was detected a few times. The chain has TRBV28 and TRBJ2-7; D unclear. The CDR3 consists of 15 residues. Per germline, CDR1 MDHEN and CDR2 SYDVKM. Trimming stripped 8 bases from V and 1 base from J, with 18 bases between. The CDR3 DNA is TGTGCCAGCGGTTCCGCCTTGTGCACGTCCTACGAGCAGTACTTC. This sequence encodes CASGSALCTSYEQYF. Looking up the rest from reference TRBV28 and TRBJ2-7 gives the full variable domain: DVKVTQSSRYLVKRTGEKVFLECVQDMDHENMFWYRQDPGLGLRLIYFSYDVKMKEKGDIPEGYSVSREKKERFSLILESASTNQTSMYLCASGSALCTSYEQYFGPGTRLTVT.

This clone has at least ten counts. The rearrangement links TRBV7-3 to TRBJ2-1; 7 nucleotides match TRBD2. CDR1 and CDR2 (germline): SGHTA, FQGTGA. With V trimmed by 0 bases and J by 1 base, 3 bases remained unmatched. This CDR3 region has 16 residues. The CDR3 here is CASSLTLGRSYNEQFF. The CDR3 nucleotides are TGTGCCAGCAGCTTAACTCTCGGGAGGTCCTACAATGAGCAGTTCTTC.

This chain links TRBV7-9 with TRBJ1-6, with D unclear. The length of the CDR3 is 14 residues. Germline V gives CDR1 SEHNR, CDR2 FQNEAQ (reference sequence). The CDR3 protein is CVSSRTDDNSPLHF. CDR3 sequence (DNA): TGTGTCAGTAGCCGGACCGACGATAATTCACCCCTCCACTTT.

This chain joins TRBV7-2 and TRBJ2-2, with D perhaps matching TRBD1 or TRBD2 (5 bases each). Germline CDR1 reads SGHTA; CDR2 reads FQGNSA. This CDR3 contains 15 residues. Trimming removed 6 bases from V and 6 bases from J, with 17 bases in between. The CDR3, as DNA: TGTGCCAGCAGACGGGGACCGGCGAGGGCCGGGGAGCTGTTTTTT. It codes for CASRRGPARAGELFF.

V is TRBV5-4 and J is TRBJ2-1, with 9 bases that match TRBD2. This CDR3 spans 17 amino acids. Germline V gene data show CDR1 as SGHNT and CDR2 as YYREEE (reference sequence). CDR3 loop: CASGFASGVSSYNEQFF. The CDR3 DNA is TGTGCAAGCGGCTTTGCTAGCGGGGTTAGCTCCTACAATGAGCAGTTCTTC.

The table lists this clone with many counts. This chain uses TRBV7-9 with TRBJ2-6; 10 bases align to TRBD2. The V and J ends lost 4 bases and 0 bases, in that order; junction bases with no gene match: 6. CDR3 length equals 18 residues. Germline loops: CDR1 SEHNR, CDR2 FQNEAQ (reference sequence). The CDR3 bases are TGTGCCAGCAGCTACGCTAGCGGGAGTAGCTCTGGGGCCAACGTCCTGACTTTC. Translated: CASSYASGSSSGANVLTF.

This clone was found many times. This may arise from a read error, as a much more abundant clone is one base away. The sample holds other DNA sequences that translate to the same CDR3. DNA for the CDR3: TGTGCCAGCAGCGAACTGGACCGCCCCTACAATGAGCAGTTCTTC. This gives the protein CASSELDRPYNEQFF. The chain uses TRBV6-4 and TRBJ2-1; unclear D gene. The CDR3 covers 15 residues. Germline assignment: CDR1 MRHNA and CDR2 SNTAGT. V lost 6 bases, J lost 2 bases, and 14 bases lay in between.

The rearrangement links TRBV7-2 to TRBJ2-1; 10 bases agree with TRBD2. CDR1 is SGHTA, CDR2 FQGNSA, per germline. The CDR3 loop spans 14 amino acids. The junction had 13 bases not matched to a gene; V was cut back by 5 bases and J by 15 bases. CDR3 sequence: CASSPWTSGQELFF. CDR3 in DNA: TGTGCCAGCAGCCCTTGGACTAGCGGCCAAGAACTGTTCTTC.

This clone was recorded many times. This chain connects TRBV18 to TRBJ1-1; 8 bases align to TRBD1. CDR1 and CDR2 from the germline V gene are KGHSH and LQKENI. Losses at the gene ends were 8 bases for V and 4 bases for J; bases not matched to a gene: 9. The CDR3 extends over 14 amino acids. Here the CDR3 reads CASRPTGVTTEAFF. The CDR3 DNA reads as TGTGCCAGCCGTCCGACAGGGGTGACCACTGAAGCTTTCTTT.

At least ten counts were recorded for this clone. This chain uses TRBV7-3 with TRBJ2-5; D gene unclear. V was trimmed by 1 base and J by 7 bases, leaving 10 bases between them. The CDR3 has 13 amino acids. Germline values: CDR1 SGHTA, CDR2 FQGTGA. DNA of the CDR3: TGTGCCAGCAGCTTAATCCCAGAAGGGACCCAGTACTTC. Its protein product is CASSLIPEGTQYF.

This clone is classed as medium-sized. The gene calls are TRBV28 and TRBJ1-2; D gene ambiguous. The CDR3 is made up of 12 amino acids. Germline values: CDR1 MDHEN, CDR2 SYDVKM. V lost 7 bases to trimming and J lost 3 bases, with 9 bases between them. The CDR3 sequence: CASTYNYYGYTF. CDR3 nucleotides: TGTGCCAGCACCTACAACTACTATGGCTACACCTTC.

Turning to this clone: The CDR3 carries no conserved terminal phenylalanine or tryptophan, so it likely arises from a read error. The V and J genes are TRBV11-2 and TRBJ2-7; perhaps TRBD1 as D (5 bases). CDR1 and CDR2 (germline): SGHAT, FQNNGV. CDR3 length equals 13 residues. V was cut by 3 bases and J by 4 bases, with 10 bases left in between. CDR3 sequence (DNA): TGTGCCAGCAGCTTGGGGCAGGTTTACGAGCAGTACCTC. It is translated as CASSLGQVYEQYL.

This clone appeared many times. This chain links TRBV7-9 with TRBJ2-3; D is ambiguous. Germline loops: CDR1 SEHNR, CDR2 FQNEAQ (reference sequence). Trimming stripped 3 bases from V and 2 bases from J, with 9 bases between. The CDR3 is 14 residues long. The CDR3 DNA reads TGTGCCAGCAGCTTCTCACAGATCACAGATACGCAGTATTTT. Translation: CASSFSQITDTQYF.

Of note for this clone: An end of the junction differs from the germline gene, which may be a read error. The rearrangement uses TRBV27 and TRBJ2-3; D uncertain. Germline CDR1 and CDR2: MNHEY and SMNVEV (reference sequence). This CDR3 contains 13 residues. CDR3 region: CASSFQSTYTQYF. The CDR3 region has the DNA TGTGCCAGCAGTTTCCAGAGCACATATACTCAGTATTTT.

In DNA, the CDR3 is TGTGCCAGCAGCCGGACCCCAGCGGGAGCCCCCCACAATGAGCAGTTCTTC. It codes for CASSRTPAGAPHNEQFF. The chain uses TRBV27 and TRBJ2-1, with 8 bases matching TRBD2. Germline V gives CDR1 MNHEY, CDR2 SMNVEV (reference sequence). The CDR3 sequence is 17 residues long. The V gene end was trimmed by 6 bases and the J gene end by 5 bases; junction bases not matched to a gene: 15.

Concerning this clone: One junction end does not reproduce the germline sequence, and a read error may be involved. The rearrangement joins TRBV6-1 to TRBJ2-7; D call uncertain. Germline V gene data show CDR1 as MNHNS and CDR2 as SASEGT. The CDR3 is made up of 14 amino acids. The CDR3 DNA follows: TGTTCCAGCAAGGACCCGAGGACCGTTAAAGGGCAGTACTTC. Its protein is CSSKDPRTVKGQYF.

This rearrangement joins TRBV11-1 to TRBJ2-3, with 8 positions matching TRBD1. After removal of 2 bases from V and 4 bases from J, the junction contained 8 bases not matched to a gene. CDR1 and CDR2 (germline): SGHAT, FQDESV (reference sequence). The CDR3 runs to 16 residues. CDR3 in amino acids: CASSLTGTGLADTQYF. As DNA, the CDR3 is TGTGCCAGCAGCTTAACCGGGACAGGTCTCGCAGATACGCAGTATTTT.